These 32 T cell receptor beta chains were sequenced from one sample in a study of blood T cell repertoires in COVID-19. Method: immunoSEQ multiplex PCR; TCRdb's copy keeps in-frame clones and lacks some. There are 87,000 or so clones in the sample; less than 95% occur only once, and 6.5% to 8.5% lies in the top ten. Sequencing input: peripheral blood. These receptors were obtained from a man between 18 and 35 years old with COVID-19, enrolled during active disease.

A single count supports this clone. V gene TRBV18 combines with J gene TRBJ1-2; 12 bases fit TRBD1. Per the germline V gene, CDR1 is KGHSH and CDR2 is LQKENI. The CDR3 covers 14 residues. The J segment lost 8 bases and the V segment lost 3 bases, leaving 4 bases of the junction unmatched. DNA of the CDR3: TGTGCCAGCTCACCGGGGACAGGGGGCGACGGCTACACCTTC. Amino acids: CASSPGTGGDGYTF.

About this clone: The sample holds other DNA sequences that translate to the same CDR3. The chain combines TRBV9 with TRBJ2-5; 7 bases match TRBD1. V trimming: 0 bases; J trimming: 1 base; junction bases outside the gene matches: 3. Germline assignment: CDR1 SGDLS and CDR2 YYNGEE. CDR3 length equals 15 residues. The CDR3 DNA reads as TGTGCCAGCAGCGTAGGAGGGGGCGGCCAAGAGACCCAGTACTTC. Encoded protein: CASSVGGGGQETQYF. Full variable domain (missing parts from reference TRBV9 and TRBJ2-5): DSGVTQTPKHLITATGQRVTLRCSPRSGDLSVYWYQQSLDQGLQFLIQYYNGEERAKGNILERFSAQQFPDLHSELNLSSLELGDSALYFCASSVGGGGQETQYFGPGTRLLVL.

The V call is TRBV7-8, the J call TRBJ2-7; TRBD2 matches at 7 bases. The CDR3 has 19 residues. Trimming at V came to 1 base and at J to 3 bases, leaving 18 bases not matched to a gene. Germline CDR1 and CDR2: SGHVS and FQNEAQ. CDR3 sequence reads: CASSLGLSGDGLAVYEQYF. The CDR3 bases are TGTGCCAGCAGCTTAGGGTTGTCTGGTGACGGGCTAGCGGTCTACGAGCAGTACTTC.

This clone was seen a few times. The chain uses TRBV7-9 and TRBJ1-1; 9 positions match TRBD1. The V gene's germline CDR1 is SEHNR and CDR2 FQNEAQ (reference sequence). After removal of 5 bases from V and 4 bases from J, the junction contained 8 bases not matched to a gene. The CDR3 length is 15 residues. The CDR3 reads CASSLSGQGLTEAFF. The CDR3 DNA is TGTGCCAGCAGCCTGTCGGGACAGGGTCTCACTGAAGCTTTCTTT.

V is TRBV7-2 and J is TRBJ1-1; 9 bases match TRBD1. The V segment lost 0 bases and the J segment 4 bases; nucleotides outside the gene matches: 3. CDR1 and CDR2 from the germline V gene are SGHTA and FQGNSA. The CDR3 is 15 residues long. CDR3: CASSLAGTGSTEAFF. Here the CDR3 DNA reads TGTGCCAGCAGCTTAGCCGGGACAGGGAGCACTGAAGCTTTCTTT.

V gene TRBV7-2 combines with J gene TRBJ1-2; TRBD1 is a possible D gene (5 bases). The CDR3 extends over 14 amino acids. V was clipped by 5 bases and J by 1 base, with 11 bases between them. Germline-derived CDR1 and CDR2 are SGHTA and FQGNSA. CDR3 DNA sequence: TGTGCCAGCAGCCCAACGACAGATAACTATGGCTACACCTTC. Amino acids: CASSPTTDNYGYTF.

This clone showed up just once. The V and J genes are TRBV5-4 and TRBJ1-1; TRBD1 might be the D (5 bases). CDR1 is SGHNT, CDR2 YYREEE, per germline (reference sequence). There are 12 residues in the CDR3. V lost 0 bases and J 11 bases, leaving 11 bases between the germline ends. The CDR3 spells CASSLDGGEAFF. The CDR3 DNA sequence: TGTGCCAGCAGCTTGGACGGGGGTGAGGCTTTCTTT. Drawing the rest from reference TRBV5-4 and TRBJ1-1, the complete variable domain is ETGVTQSPTHLIKTRGQQVTLRCSSQSGHNTVSWYQQALGQGPQFIFQYYREEENGRGNFPPRFSGLQFPNYSSELNVNALELDDSALYLCASSLDGGEAFFGQGTRLTVV.

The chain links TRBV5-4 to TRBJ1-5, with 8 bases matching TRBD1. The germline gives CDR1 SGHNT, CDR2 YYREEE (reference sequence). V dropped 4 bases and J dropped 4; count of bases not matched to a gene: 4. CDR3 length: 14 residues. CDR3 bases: TGTGCCAGCAGCATCGACAGGGGTAATCAGCCCCAGCATTTT. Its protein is CASSIDRGNQPQHF.

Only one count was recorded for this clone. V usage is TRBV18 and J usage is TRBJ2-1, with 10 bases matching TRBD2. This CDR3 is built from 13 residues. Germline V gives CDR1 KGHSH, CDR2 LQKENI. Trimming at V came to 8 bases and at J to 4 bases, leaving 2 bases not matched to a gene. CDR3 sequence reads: CASASGSYNEQFF. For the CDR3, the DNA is TGTGCCAGCGCTAGCGGGAGTTACAATGAGCAGTTCTTC.

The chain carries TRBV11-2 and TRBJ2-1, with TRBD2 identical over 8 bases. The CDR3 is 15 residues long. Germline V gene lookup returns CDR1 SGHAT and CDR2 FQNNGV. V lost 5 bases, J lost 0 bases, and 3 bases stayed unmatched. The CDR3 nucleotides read TGTGCCAGCAGCCCGGGAGGGAGCTCCTACAATGAGCAGTTCTTC. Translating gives CASSPGGSSYNEQFF.

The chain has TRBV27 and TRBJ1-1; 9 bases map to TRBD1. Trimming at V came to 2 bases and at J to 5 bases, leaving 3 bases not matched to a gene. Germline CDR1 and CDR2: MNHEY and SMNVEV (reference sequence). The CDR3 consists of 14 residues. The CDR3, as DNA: TGTGCCAGCAGTTTAACAGGGGGCTGGACTGAAGCTTTCTTT. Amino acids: CASSLTGGWTEAFF.

Here the CDR3 reads CASSLSSGAVNEQFF. The CDR3, as DNA: TGTGCCAGCAGTTTAAGTAGCGGGGCCGTAAATGAGCAGTTCTTC. This chain joins TRBV28 and TRBJ2-1; 8 bases are shared with TRBD2. V lost 2 bases to trimming and J lost 7 bases; unmatched junction nucleotides: 7. The length of the CDR3 is 15 residues. CDR1 MDHEN and CDR2 SYDVKM come from the germline V gene.

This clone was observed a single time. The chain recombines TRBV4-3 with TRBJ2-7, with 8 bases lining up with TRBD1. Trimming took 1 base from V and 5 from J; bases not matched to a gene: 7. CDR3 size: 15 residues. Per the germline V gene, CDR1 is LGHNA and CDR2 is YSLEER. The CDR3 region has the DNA TGCGCCAGCAGCCAAGGGACAGGGATCAGCAACGAGCAGTACTTC. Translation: CASSQGTGISNEQYF.

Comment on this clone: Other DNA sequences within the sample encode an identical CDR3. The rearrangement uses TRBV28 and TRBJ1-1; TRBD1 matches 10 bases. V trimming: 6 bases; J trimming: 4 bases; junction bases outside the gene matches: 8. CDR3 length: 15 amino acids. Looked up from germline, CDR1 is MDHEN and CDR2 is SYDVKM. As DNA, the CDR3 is TGTGCCAGCAGCCGAAGACAGGGGGCGCGCACTGAAGCTTTCTTT. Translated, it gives CASSRRQGARTEAFF.

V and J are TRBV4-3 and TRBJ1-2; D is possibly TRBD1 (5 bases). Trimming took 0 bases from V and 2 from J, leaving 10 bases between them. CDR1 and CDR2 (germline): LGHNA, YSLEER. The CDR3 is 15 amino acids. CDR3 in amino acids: CASSQEGEGNYGYTF. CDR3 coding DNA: TGCGCCAGCAGCCAAGAGGGGGAGGGGAACTATGGCTACACCTTC.

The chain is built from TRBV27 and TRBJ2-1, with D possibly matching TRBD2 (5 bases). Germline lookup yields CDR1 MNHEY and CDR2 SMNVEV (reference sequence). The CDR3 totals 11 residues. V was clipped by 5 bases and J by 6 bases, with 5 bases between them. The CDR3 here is CASSSGNEQFF. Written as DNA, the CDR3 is TGTGCCAGCAGTAGCGGCAATGAGCAGTTCTTC.

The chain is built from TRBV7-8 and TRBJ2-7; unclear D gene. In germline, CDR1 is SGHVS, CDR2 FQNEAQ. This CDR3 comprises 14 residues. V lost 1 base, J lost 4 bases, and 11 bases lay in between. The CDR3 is CASSLGDSTYEQYF. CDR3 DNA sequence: TGTGCCAGCAGCTTAGGAGACTCCACATACGAGCAGTACTTC.

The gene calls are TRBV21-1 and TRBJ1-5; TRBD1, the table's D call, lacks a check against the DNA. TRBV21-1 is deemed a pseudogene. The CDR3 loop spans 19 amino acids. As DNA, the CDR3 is TGTGCCAGCAGCAAAGAGGACAGGCTTATGATCACGGGCAATCAGCCCCAGCATTTT. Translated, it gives CASSKEDRLMITGNQPQHF.

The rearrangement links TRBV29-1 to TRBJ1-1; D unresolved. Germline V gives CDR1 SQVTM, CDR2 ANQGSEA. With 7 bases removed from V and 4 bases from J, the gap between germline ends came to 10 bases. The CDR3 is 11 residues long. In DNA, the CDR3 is TGCAGCGATAGACACAGCACTGAAGCTTTCTTT. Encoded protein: CSDRHSTEAFF.

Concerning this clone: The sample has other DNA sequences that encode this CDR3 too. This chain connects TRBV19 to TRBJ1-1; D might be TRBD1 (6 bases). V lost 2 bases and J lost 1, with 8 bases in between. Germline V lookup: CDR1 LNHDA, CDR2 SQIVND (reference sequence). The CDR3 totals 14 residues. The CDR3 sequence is CASSILGQNTEAFF. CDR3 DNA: TGTGCCAGTAGTATACTGGGACAGAACACTGAAGCTTTCTTT.

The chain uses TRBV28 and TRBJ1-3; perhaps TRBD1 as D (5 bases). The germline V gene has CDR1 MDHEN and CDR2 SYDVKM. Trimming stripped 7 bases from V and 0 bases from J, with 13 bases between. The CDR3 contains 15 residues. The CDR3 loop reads CASKQASNSGNTIYF. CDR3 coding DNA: TGTGCCAGCAAACAGGCCTCCAACTCTGGAAACACCATATATTTT.

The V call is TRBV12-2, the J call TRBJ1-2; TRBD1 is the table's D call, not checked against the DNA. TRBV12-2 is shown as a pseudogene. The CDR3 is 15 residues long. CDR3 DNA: TGTGCAAGTCGCTTGACAGGGAAAGTTGGTGATGGCTACACCTTC. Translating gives CASRLTGKVGDGYTF.

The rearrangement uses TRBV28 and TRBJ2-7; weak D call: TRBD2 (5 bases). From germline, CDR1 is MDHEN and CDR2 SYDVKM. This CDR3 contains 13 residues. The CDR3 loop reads CASLNGNSYEQYF. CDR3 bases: TGTGCATCCCTAAACGGGAACTCCTACGAGCAGTACTTC.

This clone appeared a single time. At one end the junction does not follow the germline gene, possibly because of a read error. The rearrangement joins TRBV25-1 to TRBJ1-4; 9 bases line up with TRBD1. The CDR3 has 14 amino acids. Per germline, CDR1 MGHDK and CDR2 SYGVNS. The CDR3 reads CASRGQGGLGKLLF. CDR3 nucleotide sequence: TGTGCCAGCAGGGGACAGGGCGGGTTAGGAAAACTGCTTTTT.

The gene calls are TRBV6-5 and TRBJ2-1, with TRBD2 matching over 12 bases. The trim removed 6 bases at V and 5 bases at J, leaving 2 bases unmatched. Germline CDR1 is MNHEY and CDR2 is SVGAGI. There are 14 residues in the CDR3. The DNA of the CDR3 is TGTGCCAGCAGGCTAGCGGGAGGGAACAATGAGCAGTTCTTC. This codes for CASRLAGGNNEQFF.

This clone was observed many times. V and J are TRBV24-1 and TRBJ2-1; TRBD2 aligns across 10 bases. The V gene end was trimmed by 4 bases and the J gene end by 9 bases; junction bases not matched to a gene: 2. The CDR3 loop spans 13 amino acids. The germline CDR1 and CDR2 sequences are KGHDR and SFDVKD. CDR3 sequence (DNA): TGTGCCACCAGTGACCTAGCGGGAGTTGAGCAGTTCTTC. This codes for CATSDLAGVEQFF.

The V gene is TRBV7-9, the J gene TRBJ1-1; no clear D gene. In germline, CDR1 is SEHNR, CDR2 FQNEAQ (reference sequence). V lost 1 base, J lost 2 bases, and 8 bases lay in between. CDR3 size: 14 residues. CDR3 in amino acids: CASSLVAENTEAFF. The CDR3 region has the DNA TGTGCCAGCAGCTTAGTAGCGGAAAACACTGAAGCTTTCTTT.

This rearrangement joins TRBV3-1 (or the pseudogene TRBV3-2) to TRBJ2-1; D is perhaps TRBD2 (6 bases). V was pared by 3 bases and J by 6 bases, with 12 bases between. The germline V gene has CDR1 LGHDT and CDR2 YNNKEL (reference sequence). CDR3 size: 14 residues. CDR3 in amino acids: CASSQGYSGNEQFF. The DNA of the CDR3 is TGTGCCAGCAGCCAGGGGTATAGCGGCAATGAGCAGTTCTTC.

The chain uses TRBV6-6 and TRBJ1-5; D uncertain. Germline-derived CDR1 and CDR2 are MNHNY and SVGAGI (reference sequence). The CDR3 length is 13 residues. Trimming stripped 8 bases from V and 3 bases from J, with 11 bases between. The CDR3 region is CASGLSFNQPQHF. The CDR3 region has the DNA TGTGCCAGCGGTCTCTCCTTCAATCAGCCCCAGCATTTT.

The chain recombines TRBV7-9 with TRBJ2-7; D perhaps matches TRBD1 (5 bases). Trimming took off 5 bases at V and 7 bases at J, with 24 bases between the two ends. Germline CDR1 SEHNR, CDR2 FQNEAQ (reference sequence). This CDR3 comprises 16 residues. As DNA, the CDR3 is TGTGCCAGCAGCCCCCCCCTCGCCCAGCAGGGCCGGGAGCAGTACTTC. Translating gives CASSPPLAQQGREQYF.

The CDR3 nucleotides are TGTGCCAGCAGTCTTGCCAGGGGCAACGAGCAGTACTTC. Translating gives CASSLARGNEQYF. The chain couples TRBV3-1 (or the pseudogene TRBV3-2) to TRBJ2-7, with D possibly being TRBD1 (6 bases). The length of the CDR3 is 13 residues. Germline V CDR1 and CDR2: LGHDT, YNNKEL (reference sequence). Trimming took 6 bases from V and 5 from J, leaving 14 bases between them.

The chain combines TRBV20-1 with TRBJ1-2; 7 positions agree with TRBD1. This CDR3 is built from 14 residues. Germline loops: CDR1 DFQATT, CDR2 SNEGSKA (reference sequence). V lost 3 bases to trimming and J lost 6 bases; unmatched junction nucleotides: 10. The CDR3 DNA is TGCAGTGCTAGTAATCCGACAGGGTTTCATGGCTACACCTTC. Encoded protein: CSASNPTGFHGYTF.